A single sample gave rise to the 20 T cell receptor beta chains below, sequenced in a study of T cells of healthy individuals. TCRdb reanalysed the 5' RACE reads using MiXCR and keeps one entry per CDR3 protein. The sample holds tens of thousands of distinct CDR3 sequences; 14% to 15% are singletons and the top ten take about 16%. The receptors originated from a human donor in good health.

The chain recombines TRBV20-1 with TRBJ2-1; D remains unclear. This CDR3 spans 15 amino acids. V was trimmed by 0 bases and J by 0 bases, leaving 9 bases between them. The germline V gene encodes CDR1 DFQATT and CDR2 SNEGSKA (reference sequence). CDR3 DNA sequence: TGCAGTGCTAGAGATCAAAGGACCTCCTACAATGAGCAGTTCTTC. The encoded protein is CSARDQRTSYNEQFF.

The genes are TRBV9 and TRBJ2-5; D is unresolved. Germline values: CDR1 SGDLS, CDR2 YYNGEE. The ends were cut back, 3 bases at V and 7 bases at J, with 16 bases in the middle. The CDR3 contains 14 residues. The DNA for the CDR3 is TGTGCCAGCAGCGCGCCAGGATCGACCGGGACCCAGTACTTC. It is translated as CASSAPGSTGTQYF.

The chain uses TRBV20-1 and TRBJ2-4; possibly TRBD1 or TRBD2 for D (5 bases each). The CDR3 is 18 amino acids. The germline V gene encodes CDR1 DFQATT and CDR2 SNEGSKA (reference sequence). With 0 bases removed from V and 3 bases from J, the gap between germline ends came to 21 bases. The CDR3 reads CSARDIRTSGGGKNIQYF. Written as DNA, the CDR3 is TGCAGTGCTAGAGATATCAGGACATCTGGGGGTGGCAAAAACATTCAGTACTTC.

The chain employs TRBV5-1 and TRBJ2-5; 11 bases are shared with TRBD2. The CDR3 sequence is 14 residues long. Germline V gene lookup returns CDR1 SGHRS and CDR2 YFSETQ. V lost 6 bases to trimming and J lost 3 bases; unmatched junction nucleotides: 4. CDR3 residues: CASTPGLAEETQYF. The CDR3 bases are TGCGCCAGCACCCCGGGACTAGCGGAAGAGACCCAGTACTTC. The complete variable domain, with remaining parts taken from reference TRBV5-1 and TRBJ2-5, reads KAGVTQTPRYLIKTRGQQVTLSCSPISGHRSVSWYQQTPGQGLQFLFEYFSETQRNKGNFPGRFSGRQFSNSRSEMNVSTLELGDSALYLCASTPGLAEETQYFGPGTRLLVL.

This clonotype was counted between two and nine times. This chain connects TRBV7-8 to TRBJ2-2, with 9 bases fitting TRBD1. The length of the CDR3 is 17 residues. Germline V gives CDR1 SGHVS, CDR2 FQNEAQ. The J segment lost 2 bases and the V segment lost 5 bases, leaving 9 bases of the junction unmatched. The CDR3 sequence is CASSPRPDRGNTGELFF. DNA of the CDR3: TGTGCCAGCAGCCCCCGGCCGGACAGGGGAAACACCGGGGAGCTGTTTTTT. Variable domain in full (rest from reference TRBV7-8 and TRBJ2-2): GAGVSQSPRYKVAKRGQDVALRCDPISGHVSLFWYQQALGQGPEFLTYFQNEAQLDKSGLPSDRFFAERPEGSVSTLKIQRTQQEDSAVYLCASSPRPDRGNTGELFFGEGSRLTVL.

This clonotype has only a few counts. The V and J genes are TRBV5-1 and TRBJ2-1, with D perhaps matching TRBD2 (6 bases). The CDR3 has 12 residues. Germline CDR1 is SGHRS and CDR2 is YFSETQ. V was shortened by 6 bases and J by 6 bases, with 10 bases between the two germline ends. This CDR3 is CASMGGGNEQFF. The CDR3 DNA reads TGCGCCAGCATGGGAGGCGGCAATGAGCAGTTCTTC.

This clonotype was detected many times. This chain uses TRBV6-4 with TRBJ2-1; 10 bases are shared with TRBD2. J gave up 8 bases and V 3 bases, and 4 bases lay outside the gene matches. The CDR3 runs to 14 residues. Germline V CDR1 and CDR2: MRHNA, SNTAGT. As DNA, the CDR3 is TGTGCCAGCAGTGAAGCGGGAGGGCCGGATGAGCAGTTCTTC. The encoded protein is CASSEAGGPDEQFF.

This clonotype was observed a few times. The chain combines TRBV27 with TRBJ2-1; D might be TRBD2 (5 bases). Between the trimmed V and J ends, which lost 2 bases and 8 bases, there was a span of 13 bases. The CDR3 has 14 residues. Germline loops: CDR1 MNHEY, CDR2 SMNVEV (reference sequence). The CDR3 sequence: CASSLSGPGYEQFF. As DNA, the CDR3 is TGTGCCAGCAGTTTAAGTGGGCCGGGGTATGAGCAGTTCTTC.

J is TRBJ1-5 and V is TRBV4-3, with D perhaps matching TRBD1 (5 bases). The CDR3 length is 15 residues. Between the trimmed V and J ends, which lost 1 base and 7 bases, there was a span of 14 bases. Germline V gene lookup returns CDR1 LGHNA and CDR2 YSLEER. The CDR3 region is CASSQVVTGTQPQHF. The CDR3 region has the DNA TGCGCCAGCAGCCAAGTGGTAACAGGTACCCAGCCCCAGCATTTT.

The V call is TRBV5-1, the J call TRBJ2-3, with D unresolved. CDR1 is SGHRS, CDR2 YFSETQ, per germline. With 0 bases removed from V and 2 bases from J, the gap between germline ends came to 10 bases. This CDR3 spans 15 amino acids. In DNA form, the CDR3 reads TGCGCCAGCAGCTTGGCCACACAGATCACAGATACGCAGTATTTT. Translated, it gives CASSLATQITDTQYF.

This chain joins TRBV20-1 and TRBJ2-7, with TRBD2 matching 8 bases. The germline gives CDR1 DFQATT, CDR2 SNEGSKA (reference sequence). The J segment lost 4 bases and the V segment lost 6 bases, leaving 23 bases of the junction unmatched. CDR3 length equals 18 residues. The DNA of the CDR3 is TGCAGTGCCTCGGGGGGGGTGTCACCTGGAGCGGGCGTATACGAGCAGTACTTC. This gives the protein CSASGGVSPGAGVYEQYF.

This clonotype was counted only a few times. The J gene is TRBJ2-3, the V gene TRBV29-1; TRBD2 aligns across 11 bases. With V trimmed by 6 bases and J by 2 bases, 7 bases remained unmatched. CDR1 is SQVTM and CDR2 is ANQGSEA in the germline V gene. The CDR3 sequence is 15 residues long. In DNA form, the CDR3 reads TGCAGCGTCCGGACTAGCGGGTCGTACACAGATACGCAGTATTTT. It yields the protein CSVRTSGSYTDTQYF.

V gene TRBV6-5 combines with J gene TRBJ2-7; D gene unclear. Trimming pared 6 bases from V and 3 bases from J, leaving 15 bases between. There are 14 residues in the CDR3. Germline CDR1 reads MNHEY; CDR2 reads SVGAGI. The CDR3 DNA reads as TGTGCCAGCAGCCCCGTCGTCGGAAGCTACGAGCAGTACTTC. Translation: CASSPVVGSYEQYF.

This clonotype was recorded a few times. V usage is TRBV7-2 and J usage is TRBJ2-7, with D tentatively TRBD1 (5 bases). CDR1 is SGHTA, CDR2 FQGNSA, per germline. CDR3 length equals 13 residues. Trimming took 1 base from V and 6 from J, leaving 10 bases between them. CDR3 DNA sequence: TGTGCCAGCAGCTTAGTCAGGGTAGGCGAGCAGTACTTC. The encoded protein is CASSLVRVGEQYF.

This clonotype was recorded a few times. The chain has TRBV2 and TRBJ1-6; 10 nucleotides agree with TRBD1. Germline CDR1 and CDR2: SNHLY and FYNNEI. The CDR3 sequence is 15 residues long. V was clipped by 3 bases and J by 7 bases; unmatched bases: 3. Here the CDR3 reads CASSEGQGINSPLHF. The CDR3 region has the DNA TGTGCCAGCAGTGAGGGACAGGGGATCAATTCACCCCTCCACTTT.

This clonotype was picked up many times. The chain is built from TRBV4-3 and TRBJ2-7; maybe TRBD2 (6 bases). CDR1 is LGHNA, CDR2 YSLEER, per germline. The CDR3 runs 15 residues. With 1 base removed from V and 3 bases from J, the gap between germline ends came to 13 bases. The CDR3 nucleotides read TGCGCCAGCAGCCAAGTCTGGAGGGGAGTCTACGAGCAGTACTTC. It yields the protein CASSQVWRGVYEQYF.

The V and J genes are TRBV29-1 and TRBJ1-1; 9 nucleotides line up with TRBD1. Germline CDR1 SQVTM, CDR2 ANQGSEA. With V trimmed by 5 bases and J by 3 bases, 4 bases remained unmatched. The CDR3 totals 13 residues. The CDR3 DNA reads as TGCAGCGTTCGACAGGGGGGGGACACTGAAGCTTTCTTT. Translating it yields CSVRQGGDTEAFF.

This clonotype was counted at least ten times. The chain links TRBV3-1 to TRBJ2-2; D is ambiguous. The CDR3 extends over 12 amino acids. Per the germline V gene, CDR1 is LGHDT and CDR2 is YNNKEL (reference sequence). V was pared by 1 base and J by 5 bases, with 2 bases between. The CDR3 DNA reads TGTGCCAGCAGCCAAGTGACCGGGGAGCTGTTTTTT. Residues: CASSQVTGELFF.

This clonotype was seen more than once but under ten times. The rearrangement links TRBV5-8 to TRBJ1-5; unclear D gene. There are 12 residues in the CDR3. Germline CDR1 reads SGHTS; CDR2 reads YDEGEE. V dropped 7 bases and J dropped 1 base, with 6 bases sitting between them. CDR3 coding DNA: TGTGCCAGCGCGTTGAGCAATCAGCCCCAGCATTTT. Its protein product is CASALSNQPQHF.

This clonotype was observed a handful of times. The V call is TRBV29-1, the J call TRBJ1-1; D unclear. This CDR3 has 13 amino acids. The germline V gene has CDR1 SQVTM and CDR2 ANQGSEA. Trimming left V 3 bases short and J 3 bases short, with 11 bases between. In DNA form, the CDR3 reads TGCAGCGTTGAGAAGGGCAGCCACACTGAAGCTTTCTTT. This encodes CSVEKGSHTEAFF.